Listed below are T cell receptor beta chains from one sample, sequenced in a study of T cells after yellow fever vaccination. One entry per CDR3 protein results from TCRdb running MiXCR on the 5' RACE reads. The sample yields some 500,000 distinct CDR3 sequences, roughly 14% seen once. The sequenced sample was PBMCs, obtained on the day of the yellow fever booster vaccination. These receptors all stem from a young man who received the YFV17D yellow fever vaccine. CDR3s include the opening cysteine and the closing phenylalanine or tryptophan. The order of the fields is clone size, J gene, V gene, D gene, CDR3 DNA, CDR3 protein. A D gene is named only where the DNA matches it firmly. Size is omitted from some rows. Given values are once, few, many or a class for expanded clones.

clone_size: -
j_call: TRBJ2-7
v_call: TRBV19
d_call: TRBD2
cdr3_nt: TGTGCCAGTAGTATTCGGGGGGGCGGCTCCTACGAGCAGTACTTC
cdr3_aa: CASSIRGGGSYEQYF

clone_size: few
j_call: TRBJ2-2
v_call: TRBV20-1
d_call: -
cdr3_nt: TGCAGTGCTAGAGATTCCGTCAACTCCGGGGAGCTGTTTTTT
cdr3_aa: CSARDSVNSGELFF

clone_size: few
j_call: TRBJ2-4
v_call: TRBV20-1
d_call: -
cdr3_nt: TGCAGTGCTTTCGACTGGGGGAACATTCAGTACTTC
cdr3_aa: CSAFDWGNIQYF

clone_size: many
j_call: TRBJ2-7
v_call: TRBV25-1
d_call: TRBD2
cdr3_nt: TGTGCCAGCAGGGCGGGAGGGTCCTACGAGCAGTACTTC
cdr3_aa: CASRAGGSYEQYF

clone_size: -
j_call: TRBJ2-1
v_call: TRBV7-8
d_call: TRBD2
cdr3_nt: TGTGCCAGCAGCTTAGTAGGGTCGGGACTAGCGGCCTACAATGAGCAGTTCTTC
cdr3_aa: CASSLVGSGLAAYNEQFF

clone_size: few
j_call: TRBJ1-1
v_call: TRBV9
d_call: -
cdr3_nt: TGTGCCAGCAGCGTAGTGCAGGGGAAGAACACTGAAGCTTTCTTT
cdr3_aa: CASSVVQGKNTEAFF

clone_size: -
j_call: TRBJ2-7
v_call: TRBV5-1
d_call: -
cdr3_nt: TGCGCCAGCAGCACGAACGGGGTCAACTACGAGCAGTACTTC
cdr3_aa: CASSTNGVNYEQYF

clone_size: few
j_call: TRBJ2-1
v_call: TRBV3-1
d_call: -
cdr3_nt: TGTGCCAGCAGCCAAGGGTCTTCGGCAGGAGAGCAGTTCTTC
cdr3_aa: CASSQGSSAGEQFF

clone_size: few
j_call: TRBJ1-2
v_call: TRBV28
d_call: TRBD1
cdr3_nt: TGTGCCAGCGGTGACAGGGGGCGCGGCTATGGCTACACCTTC
cdr3_aa: CASGDRGRGYGYTF

clone_size: -
j_call: TRBJ2-7
v_call: TRBV28
d_call: -
cdr3_nt: TGTGCCAGCAGTCCCATCGGGACCTCCTACGAGCAGTACTTC
cdr3_aa: CASSPIGTSYEQYF

clone_size: few
j_call: TRBJ2-3
v_call: TRBV20-1
d_call: -
cdr3_nt: TGCAGTGCTATTAGGGAGACTAGCACAGATACGCAGTATTTT
cdr3_aa: CSAIRETSTDTQYF

clone_size: -
j_call: TRBJ2-3
v_call: TRBV4-3
d_call: -
cdr3_nt: TGCGCCAGCAGCCAAACTCCACAGGGAAGGATGGATACGCAGTATTTT
cdr3_aa: CASSQTPQGRMDTQYF

clone_size: -
j_call: TRBJ2-7
v_call: TRBV14
d_call: -
cdr3_nt: TGTGCCAGCAGCCAAGGAATAGCGAGGGAGCAGTACTTC
cdr3_aa: CASSQGIAREQYF

clone_size: -
j_call: TRBJ2-3
v_call: TRBV6-5
d_call: -
cdr3_nt: TGTGCCAGCCGGCGGCGGCATACGCAGTATTTT
cdr3_aa: CASRRRHTQYF

clone_size: few
j_call: TRBJ2-7
v_call: TRBV27
d_call: TRBD1
cdr3_nt: TGTGCCAGCCAAAAAACCCGGGACAGGGTTCGCGAGCAGTACTTC
cdr3_aa: CASQKTRDRVREQYF

clone_size: many
j_call: TRBJ2-7
v_call: TRBV7-9
d_call: -
cdr3_nt: TGTGCCAGCACCATGGACCTAGACTACGAGCAGTACTTC
cdr3_aa: CASTMDLDYEQYF

clone_size: -
j_call: TRBJ2-1
v_call: TRBV6-5
d_call: TRBD2
cdr3_nt: TGTGCCAGCAGTTACCTGAGCGGGACGTACAATGAGCAGTTCTTC
cdr3_aa: CASSYLSGTYNEQFF

clone_size: few
j_call: TRBJ2-7
v_call: TRBV29-1
d_call: TRBD2
cdr3_nt: TGCAGCGTTGAGGGCACTAGCGGGAGTCCCTACGAGCAGTACTTC
cdr3_aa: CSVEGTSGSPYEQYF

clone_size: -
j_call: TRBJ2-7
v_call: TRBV6-2/TRBV6-3
d_call: -
cdr3_nt: TGTGCCAGCAGCTACCCCTCAGAGGAGCAGTACTTC
cdr3_aa: CASSYPSEEQYF

clone_size: few
j_call: TRBJ2-7
v_call: TRBV20-1
d_call: TRBD1
cdr3_nt: TGCAGTGCTATGATGGGAACCGGGACAGAGTACGAGCAGTACTTC
cdr3_aa: CSAMMGTGTEYEQYF

clone_size: -
j_call: TRBJ2-1
v_call: TRBV6-1
d_call: TRBD2
cdr3_nt: TGTGCCAGCAGATGGACTAGCAGCTACAATGAGCAGTTCTTC
cdr3_aa: CASRWTSSYNEQFF

clone_size: few
j_call: TRBJ2-2
v_call: TRBV5-1
d_call: TRBD2
cdr3_nt: TGCGCCAGCCTAGCGGGGGGCACCGGGGAGCTGTTTTTT
cdr3_aa: CASLAGGTGELFF

clone_size: -
j_call: TRBJ2-3
v_call: TRBV3-1
d_call: -
cdr3_nt: TGTGCCAGCCGTCCACGGGCTAGCACAGATACGCAGTATTTT
cdr3_aa: CASRPRASTDTQYF

clone_size: -
j_call: TRBJ2-1
v_call: TRBV7-6
d_call: TRBD2
cdr3_nt: TGTGCCAGCAGCTTAGCGAGTCTAGCGGGAGTAAATGAGCAGTTCTTC
cdr3_aa: CASSLASLAGVNEQFF

clone_size: -
j_call: TRBJ2-3
v_call: TRBV7-2
d_call: -
cdr3_nt: TGTGCCAGCAGCCCGTCGACCCTGTACGGGGATACGCAGTATTTT
cdr3_aa: CASSPSTLYGDTQYF

clone_size: -
j_call: TRBJ2-3
v_call: TRBV7-2
d_call: -
cdr3_nt: TGTGCCAGCAGCTTAGGTCGGCGGGGTAGCACAGATACGCAGTATTTT
cdr3_aa: CASSLGRRGSTDTQYF

clone_size: -
j_call: TRBJ2-1
v_call: TRBV20-1
d_call: -
cdr3_nt: TGCAGTGCTAGAGGGGAGGACCCCCCCTCCTACAATGAGCAGTTCTTC
cdr3_aa: CSARGEDPPSYNEQFF

clone_size: -
j_call: TRBJ2-2
v_call: TRBV7-2
d_call: TRBD2
cdr3_nt: TGTGCCAGCAGCCCGGAGCTAGCGGGTTCCGGGGAGCTGTTTTTT
cdr3_aa: CASSPELAGSGELFF

clone_size: few
j_call: TRBJ2-3
v_call: TRBV7-9
d_call: -
cdr3_nt: TGTGCCAGCAGCTTAGGCCTAACAGGGTTCACAGATACGCAGTATTTT
cdr3_aa: CASSLGLTGFTDTQYF

clone_size: -
j_call: TRBJ2-1
v_call: TRBV7-2
d_call: -
cdr3_nt: TGTGCCAGCAGCCCAGACAGGACCCACAATGAGCAGTTCTTC
cdr3_aa: CASSPDRTHNEQFF

clone_size: -
j_call: TRBJ1-5
v_call: TRBV7-2
d_call: -
cdr3_nt: TGTGCCAGCAGCCGCGGACAGCCCAGTCTAGCCCAGCATTTT
cdr3_aa: CASSRGQPSLAQHF

clone_size: -
j_call: TRBJ2-1
v_call: TRBV20-1
d_call: -
cdr3_nt: TGCAGTGCTAGAGCGATAGGCAATGAGCAGTTCTTC
cdr3_aa: CSARAIGNEQFF